Presented here are 8 T cell receptor beta chains from one specimen sequenced in a study of CD8 T cells in Susac syndrome. Random hexamers served to reverse transcribe about 0.5 to 1 ug RNA. TCRdb reprocessed the immunoSEQ multiplex PCR reads with MiXCR, giving one entry per CDR3 protein. The sample holds approximately 140,000 distinct CDR3 sequences, around 94% seen once. The sample comprised CD8+ T cells from PBMCs. All receptors come from a human donor in good health.

V gene TRBV20-1 combines with J gene TRBJ2-2; possible D gene TRBD1, 5 bases. Looked up from germline, CDR1 is DFQATT and CDR2 is SNEGSKA (reference sequence). Trimming removed 3 bases from V and 1 base from J, with 6 bases in between. CDR3 length: 13 residues. CDR3 sequence reads: CSASRGNTGELFF. The CDR3 DNA sequence: TGCAGTGCTAGTAGGGGGAACACCGGGGAGCTGTTTTTT.

This chain uses TRBV19 with TRBJ2-2; D might be TRBD1 (6 bases). Germline CDR1 reads LNHDA; CDR2 reads SQIVND (reference sequence). The CDR3 extends over 12 amino acids. Between the trimmed V and J ends, which lost 8 bases and 3 bases, there was a span of 7 bases. The CDR3 loop is CASGQYTGELFF. The CDR3, as DNA: TGTGCCAGTGGACAGTACACCGGGGAGCTGTTTTTT.

The chain recombines TRBV29-1 with TRBJ2-2; 15 bases fit TRBD2. The germline gives CDR1 SQVTM, CDR2 ANQGSEA. The CDR3 loop spans 19 amino acids. The V gene end was trimmed by 1 base and the J gene end by 0 bases; junction bases not matched to a gene: 6. The CDR3 protein is CSVEGGWTSGRANTGELFF. The CDR3 coding sequence is TGCAGCGTTGAAGGAGGGTGGACTAGCGGGAGGGCGAACACCGGGGAGCTGTTTTTT.

The chain uses TRBV12-3 or TRBV12-4 and TRBJ2-1, with a tentative D call TRBD1 (5 bases). This CDR3 contains 14 residues. Trimming shortened V by 5 bases and J by 10 bases, and 18 bases separated the two germline ends. CDR3 protein: CASSTLSGAWEQFF. The CDR3 DNA is TGTGCCAGCAGTACATTGAGTGGGGCCTGGGAGCAGTTCTTC.

The J gene is TRBJ2-6, the V gene TRBV28; D ambiguous. Germline lookup yields CDR1 MDHEN and CDR2 SYDVKM. V shed 7 bases and J shed 4 bases, with 5 bases lying between them. The CDR3 loop spans 12 amino acids. Here the CDR3 reads CASTPGANVLTF. The CDR3 region has the DNA TGTGCCAGCACCCCGGGGGCCAACGTCCTGACTTTC.

In DNA form, the CDR3 reads TGTGCCACCAGTGATGAACAAAGCTTCTTCTTAGCTGAGCAGTTCTTC. Protein: CATSDEQSFFLAEQFF. The chain recombines TRBV24-1 with TRBJ2-1; D not certain. V was pared by 3 bases and J by 9 bases, with 20 bases between. The germline gives CDR1 KGHDR, CDR2 SFDVKD. This CDR3 has 16 amino acids.

The chain combines TRBV24-1 with TRBJ2-1; no definite D call. The V gene lost 6 bases and the J gene lost 4 bases, with 9 bases spanning the gap. CDR3 size: 13 residues. CDR1 KGHDR and CDR2 SFDVKD come from the germline V gene. The CDR3 DNA sequence: TGTGCCACCAGTCGGCCGGATTACAATGAGCAGTTCTTC. The encoded protein is CATSRPDYNEQFF.

The V gene is TRBV27, the J gene TRBJ2-4; D is uncertain. This CDR3 has 14 residues. V was shortened by 5 bases and J by 0 bases, with 8 bases between the two germline ends. Germline values: CDR1 MNHEY, CDR2 SMNVEV (reference sequence). For the CDR3, the DNA is TGTGCCAGCAGTGCAACACAAGCCAAAAACATTCAGTACTTC. Protein sequence: CASSATQAKNIQYF.